This T cell receptor (beta chain) stems from a study of blood T cell repertoires in COVID-19 (dated by TCRdb to the early 2020s). About the study as a whole: Collaborator samples came from the United States, Italy and Spain and covered acute and convalescent phases of COVID-19. The material from the prospective study consisted of cDNA or gDNA derived from T cells, B-cell-depleted T cells, or PBMCs. Where available, HLA class I and class II types were obtained from metadata supplied by the sample provider rather than from assay-based typing. A freely available public database, intended as a resource for researchers studying the immune response to SARS-CoV-2, is where the repertoires were released. Deeply sampled blood TCRbeta repertoires from subjects exposed to, actively infected with, or recovered from COVID-19 were included in the dataset. A de-identified subject ID, COVID-19 status, age in years and sex were almost always included in the sample metadata. Samples came from the ongoing ImmuneRACE study (first 160 participants) plus 1,254 subjects from 6 global collaborators. What the work shows at the level of the full study, not this receptor alone: Clinical and demographic metadata were provided uncurated, with the amount varying by source and participant.

Germline trimming amounts to 4 bases on V and 4 bases on J, with 7 as the count of junction bases outside the gene matches. The CDR3, from cysteine to phenylalanine, totals 14 residues. Only the CDR3 part of the read is kept: 42 bases, read in frame from the first base. Sequences SGHRS (CDR1) and YFSETQ (CDR2) are obtained from the germline V gene. Points on this clone: Its specific antigen is unknown. The sample holds no much larger clone one base away, and base qualities are not on file.

One collaborating source in Seattle enrolled patients during active infection and followed them longitudinally through the course of disease. Each collaborating institution followed its own protocols to collect whole blood in K2EDTA tubes. For TCRbeta analysis, collaborators shipped samples in one of three forms: frozen whole blood, isolated PBMCs, or DNA extracted from either of those sample types. The immunoSEQ Assay, a bias-controlled multiplex PCR, was used to amplify TCRbeta CDR3 regions from genomic DNA. Per the original workflow: The number of nucleated cells in each sample was estimated by amplification of reference gene primers within the assay. To quantify the absolute abundance of each unique TCRbeta CDR3 rearrangement, sequence reads were collapsed and filtered. Productive Simpson clonality was computed per sample as the square root of Simpson's diversity index over productive rearrangements. TCRdb took over this immuneACCESS table, retaining in-frame rearrangements with V and J assigned. Such tables are incomplete; in checked studies, under half of the missing clones stem from an unresolved V gene, and the remainder is unexplained. That table is the source of V, J and clone size, and D and trimming were worked out from the DNA. Here the sample has approximately 330,000 clones; about 91% occur a single time. The top ten clones comprise around 9.9% of the sample.

The sample taken for sequencing was peripheral blood. Recombination linked TRBV5-1 to TRBJ1-1, and 7 junction bases match TRBD1. The TCR comes from a man aged 25-40 years with COVID-19, enrolled during active disease. At the DNA level, the sequence is TGCGCCAGCAGCACCGACAGGGCGGGCACTGAAGCTTTCTTT. This is translated as CASSTDRAGTEAFF.